The sequence of this TCR beta chain was determined in a study of radiation and T cells in renal cell carcinoma. Regarding the study as a whole: From baseline, blood top tumor clonotypes peaked at 2 weeks post-radiation. Baseline intratumoral clonotype presence is unknown without pretreatment biopsies.

Looked up from germline, CDR1 is MNHEY and CDR2 is SMNVEV (reference sequence). The CDR3 runs to 17 residues. J gave up 3 bases and V 6 bases, and 10 bases lay outside the gene matches. Here immunoSEQ multiplex PCR was the method, and the copy in TCRdb shows in-frame clones only, minus some. The table lists tens of thousands of clones, 65% to 90% of them singletons. A remark on this clone: No antigen is known for it.

The time point was: blood 2 weeks post-SBRT. Treatment here: 15 Gy SBRT to primary tumor, nephrectomy 4 weeks later. The tumor was a clear cell renal cell carcinoma. The sequenced sample was blood, obtained from a patient whose treatment included radiotherapy and nephrectomy. The rearrangement joins TRBV27 to TRBJ2-2; 10 nucleotides line up with TRBD1. The TCR was taken from a woman between 50 and 59 years old with renal cell carcinoma. The CDR3 sequence is CASRGTGVRQYTGELFF. CDR3 nucleotide sequence: TGTGCCAGCAGAGGGACAGGGGTAAGGCAGTACACCGGGGAGCTGTTTTTT.